This record covers a single T cell receptor beta chain. Its antigen is currently unknown. These data come from a study of post-analysis software for immune sequencing data. CDR3 length equals 13 residues. Trimming left V 3 bases short and J 5 bases short, with 11 bases between. Study-wide results and limits: Controls showed lower frequencies than patients for a few TRBV segments, and TRBV5-6, TRBV5-1 and TRBV20-1 were among these. Normalized Chao1 diversity was significantly reduced in patients versus controls.

The authors incorporated unique molecular identifiers into the TCR beta cDNA libraries. TCRdb reprocessed the PCR reads via MiXCR and lists one record per CDR3 protein. The sample holds some 370,000 distinct CDR3 sequences, around 37% seen once. The chain couples TRBV12-3 or TRBV12-4 to TRBJ2-7; D remains ambiguous. The receptor was isolated from a girl between 5 and 17 years old with multiple sclerosis. The sequenced sample consisted of blood. CDR3 sequence (DNA): TGTGCCAGCAGTTTTCAGGAAGCAGACGAGCAGTACTTC. Encoded protein: CASSFQEADEQYF.